This TCR beta chain came from a study of graft-versus-host responses after intestinal transplantation. Study-level findings and limits: Ileal or blood samples showed some GvH clones first, and such clones were also found in recipient marrow.

Comment on this clone: No antigen is known for it.

V lost 4 bases and J lost 6; bases outside the gene matches: 10. Germline V CDR1 and CDR2: WNHNN, SYGVQD (reference sequence). The CDR3 is 15 amino acids. The table came from immunoSEQ multiplex PCR; TCRdb's copy has only in-frame clones and leaves some out. The data contain around 71,000 clones, roughly 90% of them singletons. The chain couples TRBV10-1 to TRBJ2-3, with TRBD2 matching 7 bases. The specimen was bone marrow, collected almost 750 days after intestinal transplantation. The source of this sequence is a human patient who received an intestinal transplant, so some T cells may come from the graft donor. The CDR3 sequence is CASSGSRDGGDTQYF. The CDR3 DNA sequence: TGCGCCAGCAGTGGAAGTCGGGACGGGGGGGATACGCAGTATTTT.